This T cell receptor (beta chain) derives from a study of shared clonotypes between healthy human individuals. The wider study: Each donor contributed plates that comprised three CD4 naive, three CD4 memory, two CD8 naive and one CD8 memory. Study-level points and caveats: Only a few donors were included, so the genetic and exposure-history diversity represented was limited.

CDR1 is PRHDT and CDR2 is FYEKMQ in the germline V gene (reference sequence). V lost 5 bases to trimming and J lost 2 bases, with 10 bases between them. The CDR3 contains 14 residues. This was a deep-level run. Genomic DNA of every subset was divided equally among multiple immunoSEQ plates. TCRdb's copy holds only in-frame clones and misses some; the assay was immunoSEQ multiplex PCR. The sample has around 1.6 million clones, nearly 99% seen once. Regarding this clone: Its antigen is not identified.

This sequence joins TRBV13 and TRBJ1-3; D is possibly TRBD1 (5 bases). Sample: naive CD4+ T cells sorted from blood. Sample subset: CD45RA+ positively selected. The receptor was derived from a man younger than 40 in good health. Here the CDR3 reads CASSTRVAGNTIYF. The CDR3 region has the DNA TGTGCCAGCAGCACCAGGGTGGCTGGAAACACCATATATTTT.